These 20 T cell receptor beta chains share one sample of origin, sequenced in a study of chemoradiotherapy in HPV16-positive cancers (dated by TCRdb to about 2022). Library generation was performed with the immunoSEQ multiplex PCR assay. The table was pulled from immuneACCESS by TCRdb, which kept in-frame rearrangements only. Such tables lose some clones; where checked, under half of the loss comes from unresolved V genes, and the rest has no known cause. For this sample there are about 29,000 clones; about 90% appear just once. The ten most abundant clones make up roughly 21% of the sample. Source: blood, taken from a patient who underwent chemoradiotherapy. The receptor set was obtained from a human donor with HPV-associated anogenital cancer.

The genes are TRBV25-1 and TRBJ2-1, with D possibly being TRBD1 (6 bases). CDR3 size: 16 residues. V lost 5 bases and J lost 0, with 14 bases in between. Germline V CDR1 and CDR2: MGHDK, SYGVNS. The CDR3 sequence: CASSSPGVSSYNEQFF. The CDR3 coding sequence is TGTGCCAGCAGTTCCCCAGGGGTTAGCTCCTACAATGAGCAGTTCTTC.

The chain joins TRBV6-5 to TRBJ2-2; D is undetermined. Per germline, CDR1 MNHEY and CDR2 SVGAGI. V was shortened by 8 bases and J by 6 bases, with 16 bases between the two germline ends. CDR3 length: 14 residues. In DNA form, the CDR3 reads TGTGCCAGCTATGGCCCGGCGCGGCCCGGGGAGCTGTTTTTT. Translation gives CASYGPARPGELFF.

The chain joins TRBV4-1 to TRBJ2-7; 9 bases match TRBD2. CDR1 and CDR2 from the germline V gene are MGHRA and YSYEKL. The CDR3 contains 17 residues. V lost 2 bases to trimming and J lost 3 bases; unmatched junction nucleotides: 11. The CDR3 sequence: CASSQTIISGSVYEQYF. The CDR3 bases are TGCGCCAGCAGCCAAACCATTATTAGCGGGAGTGTCTACGAGCAGTACTTC.

This clone was observed a few times. The genes are TRBV27 and TRBJ1-5; D might be TRBD1 (5 bases). This CDR3 spans 14 amino acids. The V end lost 6 bases, the J end lost 3 bases, and 12 bases lay between the germline ends. CDR1 MNHEY and CDR2 SMNVEV come from the germline V gene (reference sequence). CDR3 DNA sequence: TGTGCCAGCAGAGACCGGGACCTCAATCAGCCCCAGCATTTT. Amino acid sequence: CASRDRDLNQPQHF.

The rearrangement joins TRBV7-9 to TRBJ1-1; TRBD1 might be the D (6 bases). V was shortened by 4 bases and J by 3 bases, with 12 bases between the two germline ends. The CDR3 runs to 14 residues. The V gene's germline CDR1 is SEHNR and CDR2 FQNEAQ (reference sequence). This CDR3 reads CASSSTTGYTEAFF. The CDR3 nucleotides are TGTGCCAGCAGCTCCACTACAGGGTACACTGAAGCTTTCTTT.

This clone was recorded once. The V gene is TRBV7-6, the J gene TRBJ2-5; TRBD2 agrees at 8 bases. CDR3 size: 15 residues. After removal of 3 bases from V and 0 bases from J, the junction contained 3 bases not matched to a gene. The germline V gene has CDR1 SGHVS and CDR2 FNYEAQ. In DNA, the CDR3 is TGTGCCAGCAGCTTGCGGGGGGTCAACCAAGAGACCCAGTACTTC. It specifies CASSLRGVNQETQYF.

This chain uses TRBV6-6 with TRBJ1-1, with D uncertain. Germline lookup yields CDR1 MNHNY and CDR2 SVGAGI (reference sequence). With 2 bases removed from V and 1 base from J, the gap between germline ends came to 5 bases. The CDR3 spans 13 residues. The CDR3 DNA follows: TGTGCCAGCAGTTACGAGGGGAACACTGAAGCTTTCTTT. Its translation is CASSYEGNTEAFF.

V gene TRBV15 combines with J gene TRBJ1-4; D may be TRBD1 (5 bases). V lost 0 bases and J 7 bases, leaving 15 bases between the germline ends. The CDR3 consists of 16 residues. Germline CDR1 and CDR2: LNHNV and YYDKDF (reference sequence). CDR3 amino acids: CATSREGGALREKLFF. The CDR3 DNA reads as TGTGCCACCAGCAGAGAGGGAGGGGCCCTGCGTGAAAAACTGTTTTTT.

This chain connects TRBV5-1 to TRBJ2-3, with 9 bases that match TRBD1. Germline values: CDR1 SGHRS, CDR2 YFSETQ. V gave up 6 bases and J gave up 5 bases; unmatched junction bases: 7. The CDR3 contains 14 residues. In DNA form, the CDR3 reads TGCGCCAGCAAAAAGGGACAGGGTGGAGATACGCAGTATTTT. Translation: CASKKGQGGDTQYF.

CDR3 coding DNA: TGTGCCAGCAGCTTAAGAGGGGCCACAGATACGCAGTATTTT. This gives the protein CASSLRGATDTQYF. The V and J genes are TRBV7-6 and TRBJ2-3; D is perhaps TRBD1 or TRBD2 (5 bases each). The V gene's germline CDR1 is SGHVS and CDR2 FNYEAQ. The CDR3 has 14 amino acids. Trimming left V 2 bases short and J 2 bases short, with 8 bases between.

This sequence joins TRBV15 and TRBJ1-3, with D hard to call. V shed 1 base and J shed 4 bases, with 2 bases lying between them. The CDR3 has 12 residues. Germline V gene sequence: CDR1 LNHNV, CDR2 YYDKDF (reference sequence). The CDR3 loop is CATSRAGNTIYF. In nucleotides, the CDR3 is TGTGCCACCAGCAGAGCCGGAAACACCATATATTTT.

The chain uses TRBV4-1 and TRBJ1-6, with 10 bases fitting TRBD1. The V segment lost 2 bases and the J segment 10 bases; nucleotides outside the gene matches: 5. There are 15 residues in the CDR3. Germline V gene data show CDR1 as MGHRA and CDR2 as YSYEKL. CDR3 loop: CASSQSGQGRSPLHF. In DNA form, the CDR3 reads TGCGCCAGCAGCCAATCGGGACAGGGGAGATCACCCCTCCACTTT.

This clone was found a few times. The chain recombines TRBV5-1 with TRBJ2-2; 7 bases line up with TRBD2. Germline V CDR1 and CDR2: SGHRS, YFSETQ. CDR3 length equals 14 residues. Trimming removed 0 bases from V and 5 bases from J; junction bases left unmatched: 1. Written as DNA, the CDR3 is TGCGCCAGCAGCTTGGACGGGAGGACCGGGGAGCTGTTTTTT. Amino acids: CASSLDGRTGELFF. The variable domain in full, with the rest retrieved from reference TRBV5-1 and TRBJ2-2, is KAGVTQTPRYLIKTRGQQVTLSCSPISGHRSVSWYQQTPGQGLQFLFEYFSETQRNKGNFPGRFSGRQFSNSRSEMNVSTLELGDSALYLCASSLDGRTGELFFGEGSRLTVL.

The chain is built from TRBV25-1 and TRBJ2-5; 7 nucleotides match TRBD1. The DNA end favors TRBJ2-7, so the J call may be wrong. Per germline, CDR1 MGHDK and CDR2 SYGVNS. This CDR3 region has 15 residues. The CDR3 DNA sequence: TGTGCCAGCAGTGCCGCACAGGGGATTTCCTACGAGCAGTACTTC. It specifies CASSAAQGISYEQYF.

The chain recombines TRBV28 with TRBJ1-1; D ambiguous. Trimming took 6 bases from V and 4 from J, leaving 18 bases between them. The V gene's germline CDR1 is MDHEN and CDR2 SYDVKM. The CDR3 spans 15 residues. The CDR3 sequence: CASSLGLGMSTEAFF. DNA of the CDR3: TGTGCCAGCAGCCTAGGGCTGGGGATGAGCACTGAAGCTTTCTTT. Full variable domain (missing parts from reference TRBV28 and TRBJ1-1): DVKVTQSSRYLVKRTGEKVFLECVQDMDHENMFWYRQDPGLGLRLIYFSYDVKMKEKGDIPEGYSVSREKKERFSLILESASTNQTSMYLCASSLGLGMSTEAFFGQGTRLTVV.

The rearrangement joins TRBV13 to TRBJ2-3, with TRBD2 matching over 12 bases. Germline V gene data show CDR1 as PRHDT and CDR2 as FYEKMQ (reference sequence). The CDR3 extends over 17 amino acids. J gave up 3 bases and V 5 bases, and 9 bases lay outside the gene matches. As DNA, the CDR3 is TGTGCCAGCAGCACCCCTAGCGGGAGGGAGGAGACAGATACGCAGTATTTT. The encoded protein is CASSTPSGREETDTQYF.

J is TRBJ2-1 and V is TRBV7-2, with 11 bases fitting TRBD1. V lost 3 bases, J lost 9 bases, and 10 bases stayed unmatched. CDR1 is SGHTA and CDR2 is FQGNSA in the germline V gene. This CDR3 is 16 amino acids long. This CDR3 is CASSFLGQGASSEQFF. The CDR3 DNA sequence: TGTGCCAGCAGCTTCCTCGGACAGGGGGCGAGTAGTGAGCAGTTCTTC.

V gene TRBV9 combines with J gene TRBJ1-2, with TRBD1 matching 9 bases. CDR1 SGDLS and CDR2 YYNGEE come from the germline V gene. J was trimmed by 6 bases and V by 3 bases; bases with no gene match: 3. This CDR3 region has 13 residues. The CDR3 nucleotides read TGTGCCAGCAGCGCGACAGGGGGAGATGGCTACACCTTC. Residues: CASSATGGDGYTF. Full variable domain (missing parts from reference TRBV9 and TRBJ1-2): DSGVTQTPKHLITATGQRVTLRCSPRSGDLSVYWYQQSLDQGLQFLIQYYNGEERAKGNILERFSAQQFPDLHSELNLSSLELGDSALYFCASSATGGDGYTFGSGTRLTVV.

This chain links TRBV27 with TRBJ2-1; D gene ambiguous. The CDR3 sequence is 14 residues long. Trimming cost V 2 bases and J 0 bases, with 5 bases left between them. Looked up from germline, CDR1 is MNHEY and CDR2 is SMNVEV (reference sequence). Here the CDR3 reads CASSLENSYNEQFF. The CDR3 DNA is TGTGCCAGCAGTTTAGAAAACTCCTACAATGAGCAGTTCTTC.

The chain employs TRBV11-1 and TRBJ1-1; 8 bases fit TRBD1. J gave up 3 bases and V 2 bases, and 2 bases lay outside the gene matches. Per the germline V gene, CDR1 is SGHAT and CDR2 is FQDESV (reference sequence). The CDR3 consists of 14 residues. In nucleotides, the CDR3 is TGTGCCAGCAGCTTAACAGGGGGGGACACTGAAGCTTTCTTT. Protein: CASSLTGGDTEAFF. The full variable domain, its missing parts supplied by reference TRBV11-1 and TRBJ1-1, is EAEVAQSPRYKITEKSQAVAFWCDPISGHATLYWYRQILGQGPELLVQFQDESVVDDSQLPKDRFSAERLKGVDSTLKIQPAELGDSAMYLCASSLTGGDTEAFFGQGTRLTVV.